This TCR beta chain originates from a study of T cells in Graves' hyperthyroidism and ophthalmopathy. Amplified TCR beta CDR3 regions derived from RNA transcripts. Primed by the HTBI set, a first-round RT-PCR was run on the TCR CDR3. MiXCR, run by TCRdb on the multiplex PCR reads, gives a single entry per CDR3 protein. The table lists approximately 610,000 distinct CDR3 sequences, approximately 14% of them singletons. Exclusion followed for patients with uncontrolled infection, other autoimmune disease, pregnancy or lactation. Clinical symptoms, serum thyroxine, TRAb, thyroid ultrasound and orbital computed tomography informed diagnoses. This clonotype was observed many times. Its target is not known. V lost 3 bases, J lost 2 bases, and 7 bases stayed unmatched. The CDR3 totals 16 residues. The germline V gene encodes CDR1 DFQATT and CDR2 SNEGSKA (reference sequence). Overall study results and limits: In the analysis, a 13 V-J model separated ophthalmopathy from stable hyperthyroidism. Peripheral blood also featured most of the thyroid clonotypes expanded above 0.001.

Sequenced material: blood. This receptor was obtained from a woman between 40 and 50 years old with Graves' ophthalmopathy. The chain links TRBV20-1 to TRBJ2-7, with 13 bases matching TRBD2. This chain's CDR3 is CSARRTSGSTTYEQYF. The CDR3 bases are TGCAGTGCTAGGAGGACTAGCGGGAGTACTACCTACGAGCAGTACTTC.